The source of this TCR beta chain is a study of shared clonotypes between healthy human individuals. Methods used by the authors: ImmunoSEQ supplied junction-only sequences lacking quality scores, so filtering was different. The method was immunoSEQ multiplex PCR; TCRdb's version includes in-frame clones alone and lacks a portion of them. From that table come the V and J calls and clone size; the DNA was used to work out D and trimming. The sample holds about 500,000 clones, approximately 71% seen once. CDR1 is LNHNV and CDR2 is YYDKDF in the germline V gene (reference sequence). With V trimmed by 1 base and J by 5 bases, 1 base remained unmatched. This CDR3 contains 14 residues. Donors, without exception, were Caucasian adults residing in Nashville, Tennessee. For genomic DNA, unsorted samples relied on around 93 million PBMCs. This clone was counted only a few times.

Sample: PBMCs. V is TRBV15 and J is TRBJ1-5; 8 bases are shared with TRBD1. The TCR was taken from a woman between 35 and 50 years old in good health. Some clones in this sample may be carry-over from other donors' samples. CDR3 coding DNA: TGTGCCACCAGCAGAGGCAGGGGGCATCAGCCCCAGCATTTT. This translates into CATSRGRGHQPQHF.